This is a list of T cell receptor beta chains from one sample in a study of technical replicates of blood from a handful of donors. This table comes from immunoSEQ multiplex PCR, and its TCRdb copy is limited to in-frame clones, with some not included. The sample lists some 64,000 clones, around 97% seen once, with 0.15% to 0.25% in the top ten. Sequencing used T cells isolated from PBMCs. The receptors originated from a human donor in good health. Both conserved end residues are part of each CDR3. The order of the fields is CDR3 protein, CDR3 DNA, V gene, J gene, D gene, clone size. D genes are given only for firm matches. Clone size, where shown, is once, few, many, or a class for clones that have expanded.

CASSYSGGASGNTIYF,TGTGCCAGCAGTTACTCGGGAGGCGCCTCTGGAAACACCATATATTTT,TRBV6-5,TRBJ1-3,-,-
CASSSAGPYEQYF,TGTGCCAGCAGCTCAGCGGGCCCCTACGAGCAGTACTTC,TRBV7-9,TRBJ2-7,-,-
CASSFNRYSEKLFF,TGCGCCAGCAGCTTTAATCGGTATAGTGAAAAACTGTTTTTT,TRBV5-1,TRBJ1-4,-,-
CASSPLSTGYEQYF,TGTGCCAGCAGTCCGCTATCTACAGGCTACGAGCAGTACTTC,TRBV28,TRBJ2-7,-,few
CASSLASNEQFF,TGTGCCAGCAGCTTAGCGAGCAATGAGCAGTTCTTC,TRBV7-8,TRBJ2-1,-,-
CASSLRTGMANEQFF,TGCGCCAGCAGCCTAAGGACAGGGATGGCCAATGAGCAGTTCTTC,TRBV5-1,TRBJ2-1,TRBD1,-
CASSRTGVHPDTQYF,TGCGCCAGCAGTCGGACAGGGGTTCATCCAGATACGCAGTATTTT,TRBV4-1,TRBJ2-3,TRBD1,-
CASSDQGGLETQYF,TGCGCCAGCAGTGACCAGGGAGGGCTGGAGACCCAGTACTTC,TRBV10-2,TRBJ2-5,TRBD2,-
CASSLAGSYEQYF,TGCGCCAGCAGCTTAGCGGGTTCCTACGAGCAGTACTTC,TRBV5-1,TRBJ2-7,-,-
CASSATAGFSLREQFF,TGTGCCAGCAGCGCAACAGCTGGCTTCTCGCTAAGAGAGCAGTTCTTC,TRBV25-1,TRBJ2-1,-,-
CASSLGDSGGNYGYTF,TGCGCCAGCAGCTTGGGCGATTCAGGGGGGAACTATGGCTACACCTTC,TRBV5-1,TRBJ1-2,TRBD1,-
CASGKTGENSPLHF,TGTGCTAGTGGTAAGACAGGGGAAAATTCACCCCTCCACTTT,TRBV12-5,TRBJ1-6,TRBD1,-
CASSSQGFTDTQYF,TGTGCCAGCAGTAGCCAGGGGTTCACAGATACGCAGTATTTT,TRBV6-5,TRBJ2-3,-,-
CASSLGRDRDYEQYF,TGCGCCAGCAGCTTGGGCCGGGACAGGGACTACGAGCAGTACTTC,TRBV5-1,TRBJ2-7,TRBD1,-
CASMQRWNTEAFF,TGTGCCAGTATGCAGCGGTGGAACACTGAAGCTTTCTTT,TRBV19,TRBJ1-1,-,-
CASSRLGGTTNEKLFF,TGTGCCAGCAGCCGATTGGGAGGGACAACTAATGAAAAACTGTTTTTT,TRBV14,TRBJ1-4,-,-
CASSPPGLSSYGYTF,TGTGCCAGCAGCCCCCCGGGTTTGAGCAGCTATGGCTACACCTTC,TRBV7-9,TRBJ1-2,-,few
CASSTGQGASYNSPLHF,TGTGCCAGCAGCACGGGACAGGGGGCTTCCTATAATTCACCCCTCCACTTT,TRBV7-9,TRBJ1-6,TRBD1,-
CASSPPYTAGELFF,TGTGCCAGCAGTCCTCCCTATACGGCCGGGGAGCTGTTTTTT,TRBV28,TRBJ2-2,-,-
CASSPPFSGSYNEQFF,TGTGCCAGCTCACCACCCTTTAGCGGGAGTTACAATGAGCAGTTCTTC,TRBV18,TRBJ2-1,TRBD2,-
CASSPRTYEQYF,TGTGCCAGCAGCCCGAGGACCTACGAGCAGTACTTC,TRBV7-2,TRBJ2-7,-,-
CASSQTSGARNEQFF,TGTGCCAGCAGTCAGACTAGCGGGGCCAGGAATGAGCAGTTCTTC,TRBV7-9,TRBJ2-1,TRBD2,-
CASSVQGLANEKLFF,TGTGCCAGCAGTGTGCAGGGGCTGGCTAATGAAAAACTGTTTTTT,TRBV6-1,TRBJ1-4,-,-
CASSPFPGATNEKLFF,TGTGCCAGCAGCCCATTCCCAGGGGCAACTAATGAAAAACTGTTTTTT,TRBV9,TRBJ1-4,-,-
CASSFRSSSPFDEQYF,TGTGCCAGCAGCTTTAGGAGTTCTAGCCCGTTTGACGAGCAGTACTTC,TRBV5-5,TRBJ2-7,-,-
CASSYSSGNQPQHF,TGTGCCAGCAGTTACTCGTCGGGAAATCAGCCCCAGCATTTT,TRBV6-5,TRBJ1-5,-,-
CASSLPGNIQYF,TGTGCCAGCAGCTTGCCAGGGAACATTCAGTACTTC,TRBV5-6,TRBJ2-4,-,-
CASGSRLGQPQHF,TGTGCTAGTGGTTCTCGACTTGGGCAGCCCCAGCATTTT,TRBV12-5,TRBJ1-5,-,-
CATSRDHPGTGNQPQHF,TGTGCCACCAGCAGAGATCATCCCGGGACAGGCAATCAGCCCCAGCATTTT,TRBV15,TRBJ1-5,TRBD1,-
CASSFQGANIQYF,TGTGCCAGCAGCTTCCAGGGGGCAAACATTCAGTACTTC,TRBV7-2,TRBJ2-4,TRBD1,-
CASSLGQGNTIYF,TGCGCCAGCAGCTTGGGGCAGGGAAACACCATATATTTT,TRBV5-1,TRBJ1-3,-,-
CASSQWDTLSNGYTF,TGCGCCAGCAGCCAATGGGACACCCTAAGCAATGGCTACACCTTC,TRBV4-1,TRBJ1-2,-,-
CASSEGTSWTDTQYF,TGCGCCAGCAGTGAGGGGACTAGCTGGACAGATACGCAGTATTTT,TRBV10-1,TRBJ2-3,TRBD2,-
CASSGEFTEAFF,TGTGCCAGCAGCGGGGAGTTCACTGAAGCTTTCTTT,TRBV9,TRBJ1-1,-,-
CASSQRGQGTYEQYF,TGCGCCAGCAGCCAGAGGGGACAGGGAACATACGAGCAGTACTTC,TRBV4-1,TRBJ2-7,TRBD1,-
CASSLVMADEQYF,TGTGCCAGCAGCTTAGTAATGGCGGACGAGCAGTACTTC,TRBV7-6,TRBJ2-7,-,-
CSASGGYEQYF,TGCAGCGCTTCAGGGGGCTACGAGCAGTACTTC,TRBV29-1,TRBJ2-7,TRBD1,-